This T cell receptor (beta chain) was identified in a study of blood T cells in healthy people across ages. Whole-study findings and limits: Lack of knowledge of donor CMV status possibly confounded expanded clonotype changes. Versus aged donors, long-lived donors had higher diversity and more naive CD4+ cells.

For the second PCR, which ran for roughly 6 to 12 cycles, a sample-barcoded 5' primer and a J-beta primer mix were used. TCRdb recomputed calls from the 5' RACE reads with MiXCR, one row per CDR3 protein. The sample carries approximately 900,000 distinct CDR3 sequences, 48% recorded once. In its sample, this clonotype was seen a few times. The antigen remains undetermined. The CDR3 covers 15 residues. Deletions cut 4 bases from V and 4 bases from J, with 15 bases between. Germline-derived CDR1 and CDR2 are SGHRS and YFSETQ. The sequenced sample consisted of blood. The chain carries TRBV5-1 and TRBJ2-1; D is tentatively TRBD1 or TRBD2 (5 bases each). This clonotype was obtained from a man under 40 in good health. The CDR3 DNA reads TGCGCCAGCAGCATGCTTGGGACGGCATACAATGAGCAGTTCTTC. Its translation: CASSMLGTAYNEQFF.